This passage covers 4 T cell receptor beta chains from one sample sequenced in a study of T-cell memory formation after mild COVID-19. TCRdb recomputed calls from the 5' RACE reads with MiXCR, one row per CDR3 protein. This table holds about 360,000 distinct CDR3 sequences, about an eighth found once. Sequenced input: PBMCs or a T cell subset sorted from them (not recorded which). The receptor source for this set is a man aged 18 to 30 who had mild COVID-19 (a few samples of this study predate the infection). Cell type and time point are not known.

This clonotype showed up just a few times. The V call is TRBV2, the J call TRBJ2-3, with 7 bases identical to TRBD1. CDR3 size: 14 residues. With 9 bases clipped from V and 0 bases from J, the junction kept 6 bases outside the gene matches. Per the germline V gene, CDR1 is SNHLY and CDR2 is FYNNEI. CDR3 DNA: TGTGCCAGGAGATTGGGACAGAGCACAGATACGCAGTATTTT. This sequence encodes CARRLGQSTDTQYF.

The rearrangement links TRBV5-1 to TRBJ2-5; D may be TRBD1 (5 bases). This CDR3 is 17 amino acids long. Trimming took off 0 bases at V and 1 base at J, with 16 bases between the two ends. Germline lookup yields CDR1 SGHRS and CDR2 YFSETQ. The CDR3 loop reads CASSLDAAGLLQETQYF. For the CDR3, the DNA is TGCGCCAGCAGCTTGGATGCGGCAGGGCTCCTCCAAGAGACCCAGTACTTC.

The sample holds many counts of this clonotype. This chain uses TRBV5-1 with TRBJ2-5, with D perhaps TRBD1 or TRBD2 (5 bases each). The CDR3 loop spans 12 amino acids. The V end lost 4 bases, the J end lost 5 bases, and 9 bases lay between the germline ends. CDR1 SGHRS and CDR2 YFSETQ come from the germline V gene. CDR3 sequence reads: CASSGREETQYF. CDR3 DNA sequence: TGCGCCAGCAGCGGCAGGGAGGAGACCCAGTACTTC. Full variable domain (remainder filled in from reference TRBV5-1 and TRBJ2-5): KAGVTQTPRYLIKTRGQQVTLSCSPISGHRSVSWYQQTPGQGLQFLFEYFSETQRNKGNFPGRFSGRQFSNSRSEMNVSTLELGDSALYLCASSGREETQYFGPGTRLLVL.

The J gene is TRBJ2-2, the V gene TRBV9, with TRBD1 identical over 10 bases. This CDR3 spans 15 amino acids. Germline trimming cut 3 bases from V and 5 bases from J; bases unmatched to any gene: 4. CDR1 and CDR2 from the germline V gene are SGDLS and YYNGEE. The CDR3 DNA reads as TGTGCCAGCAGCGATGGACAGGGGGTAACCGGGGAGCTGTTTTTT. The encoded protein is CASSDGQGVTGELFF.